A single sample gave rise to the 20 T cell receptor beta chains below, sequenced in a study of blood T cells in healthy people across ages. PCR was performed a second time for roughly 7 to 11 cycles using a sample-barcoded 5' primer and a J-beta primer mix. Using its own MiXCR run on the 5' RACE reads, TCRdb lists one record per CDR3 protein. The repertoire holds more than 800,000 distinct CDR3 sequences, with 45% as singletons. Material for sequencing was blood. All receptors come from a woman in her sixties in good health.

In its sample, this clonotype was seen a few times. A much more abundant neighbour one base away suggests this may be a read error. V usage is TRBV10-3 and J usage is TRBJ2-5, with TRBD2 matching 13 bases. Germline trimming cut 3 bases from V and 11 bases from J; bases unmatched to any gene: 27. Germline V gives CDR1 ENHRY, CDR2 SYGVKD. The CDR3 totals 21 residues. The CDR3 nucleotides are TGTGCCATCAGTGAACCCGGGACTAGCGGGACCGGGAGCCGAATCTACAATGAGCAGTACTTC. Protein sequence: CAISEPGTSGTGSRIYNEQYF.

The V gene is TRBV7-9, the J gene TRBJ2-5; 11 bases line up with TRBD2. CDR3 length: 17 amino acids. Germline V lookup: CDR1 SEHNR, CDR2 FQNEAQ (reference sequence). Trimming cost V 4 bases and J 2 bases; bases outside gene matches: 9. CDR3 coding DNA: TGTGCCAGCAGCTCAGGACGTAGCGGGGGGGAACAAGAGACCCAGTACTTC. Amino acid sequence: CASSSGRSGGEQETQYF. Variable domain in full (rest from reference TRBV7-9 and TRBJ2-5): DTGVSQNPRHKITKRGQNVTFRCDPISEHNRLYWYRQTLGQGPEFLTYFQNEAQLEKSRLLSDRFSAERPKGSFSTLEIQRTEQGDSAMYLCASSSGRSGGEQETQYFGPGTRLLVL.

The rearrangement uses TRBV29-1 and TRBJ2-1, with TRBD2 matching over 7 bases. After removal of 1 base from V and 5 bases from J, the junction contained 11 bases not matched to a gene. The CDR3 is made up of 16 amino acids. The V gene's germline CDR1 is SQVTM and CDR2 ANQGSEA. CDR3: CSVEGSGGTMNNEQFF. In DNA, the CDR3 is TGCAGCGTTGAAGGTTCGGGCGGGACTATGAACAATGAGCAGTTCTTC.

The CDR3 DNA reads as TGTGCCAGCAGCCAAGATGCGGCTAGCGGGAGGTATGAGCAGTACTTC. Protein sequence: CASSQDAASGRYEQYF. The chain has TRBV3-1 and TRBJ2-5, with 11 bases lining up with TRBD2. Germline V lookup: CDR1 LGHDT, CDR2 YNNKEL (reference sequence). This CDR3 has 16 residues. The V segment lost 0 bases and the J segment 11 bases; nucleotides outside the gene matches: 11.

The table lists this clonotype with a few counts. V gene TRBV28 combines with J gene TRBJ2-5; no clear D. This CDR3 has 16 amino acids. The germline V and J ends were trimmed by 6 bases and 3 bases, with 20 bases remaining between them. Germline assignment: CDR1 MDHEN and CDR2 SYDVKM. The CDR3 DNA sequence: TGTGCCAGCAGCACTCTCTCCCCCAGCAGGAAAGAGACCCAGTACTTC. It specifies CASSTLSPSRKETQYF.

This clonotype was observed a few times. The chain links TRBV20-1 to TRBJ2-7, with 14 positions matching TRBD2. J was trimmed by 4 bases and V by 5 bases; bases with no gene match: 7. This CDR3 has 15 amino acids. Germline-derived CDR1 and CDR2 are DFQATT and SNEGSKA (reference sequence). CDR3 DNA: TGCAGTGCTGAGACTAGCGGGAGGGAGGCATACGAGCAGTACTTC. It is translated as CSAETSGREAYEQYF.

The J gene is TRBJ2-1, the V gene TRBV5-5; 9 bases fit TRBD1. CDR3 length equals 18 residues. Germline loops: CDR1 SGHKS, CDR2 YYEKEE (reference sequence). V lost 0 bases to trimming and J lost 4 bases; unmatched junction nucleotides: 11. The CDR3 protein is CASSLGQGGRRIYNEQFF. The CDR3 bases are TGTGCCAGCAGCTTGGGACAGGGGGGGAGGCGGATTTACAATGAGCAGTTCTTC.

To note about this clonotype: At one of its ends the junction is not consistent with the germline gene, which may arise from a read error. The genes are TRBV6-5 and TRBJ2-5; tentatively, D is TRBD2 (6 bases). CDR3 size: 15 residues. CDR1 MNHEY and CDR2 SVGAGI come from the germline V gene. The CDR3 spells CTSSRPGLRQETQYF. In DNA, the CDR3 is TGTACCAGCAGCCGCCCGGGACTCAGACAAGAGACCCAGTACTTC.

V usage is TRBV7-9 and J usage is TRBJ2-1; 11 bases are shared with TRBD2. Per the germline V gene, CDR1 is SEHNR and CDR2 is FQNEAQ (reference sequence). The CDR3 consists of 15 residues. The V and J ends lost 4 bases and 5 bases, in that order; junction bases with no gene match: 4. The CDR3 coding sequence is TGTGCCAGCAGCTCGGGGACTAGCGGAAACAATGAGCAGTTCTTC. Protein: CASSSGTSGNNEQFF.

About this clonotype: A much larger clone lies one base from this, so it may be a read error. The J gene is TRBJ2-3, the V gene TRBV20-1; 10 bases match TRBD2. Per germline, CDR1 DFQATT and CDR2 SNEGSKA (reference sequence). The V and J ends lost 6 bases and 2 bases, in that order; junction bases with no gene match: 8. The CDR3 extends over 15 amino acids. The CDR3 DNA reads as TGCAGTGCCACAGAACTAGCGGGACACACAGATACGCAGTATTTT. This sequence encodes CSATELAGHTDTQYF.

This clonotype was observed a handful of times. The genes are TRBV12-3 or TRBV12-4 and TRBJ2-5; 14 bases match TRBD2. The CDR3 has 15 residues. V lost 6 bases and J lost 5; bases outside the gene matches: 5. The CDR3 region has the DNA TGTGCCAGCAGGGGGACTAGCGGGAGAAGGGAGACCCAGTACTTC. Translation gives CASRGTSGRRETQYF.

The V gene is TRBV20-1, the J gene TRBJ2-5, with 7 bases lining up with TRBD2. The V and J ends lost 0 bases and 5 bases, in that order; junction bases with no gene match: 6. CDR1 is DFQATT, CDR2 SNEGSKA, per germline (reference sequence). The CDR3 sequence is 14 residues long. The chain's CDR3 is CSARDVRGSETQYF. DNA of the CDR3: TGCAGTGCTAGAGATGTACGCGGGAGTGAGACCCAGTACTTC.

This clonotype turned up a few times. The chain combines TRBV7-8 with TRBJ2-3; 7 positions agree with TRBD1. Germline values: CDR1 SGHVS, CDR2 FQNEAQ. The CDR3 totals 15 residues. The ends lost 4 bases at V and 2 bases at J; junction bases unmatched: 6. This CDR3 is CASSSRDSFTDTQYF. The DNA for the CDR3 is TGTGCCAGCAGCTCCAGGGACAGCTTCACAGATACGCAGTATTTT.

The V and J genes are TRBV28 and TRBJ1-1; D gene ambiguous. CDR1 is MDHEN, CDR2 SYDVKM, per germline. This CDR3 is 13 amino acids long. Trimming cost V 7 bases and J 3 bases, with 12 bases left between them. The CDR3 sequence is CASTSFTYTEAFF. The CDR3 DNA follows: TGTGCCAGCACCTCTTTTACCTACACTGAAGCTTTCTTT.

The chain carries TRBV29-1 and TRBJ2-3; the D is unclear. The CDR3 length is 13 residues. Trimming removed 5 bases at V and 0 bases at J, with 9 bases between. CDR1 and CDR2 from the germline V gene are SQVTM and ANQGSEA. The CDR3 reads CSVRAASTDTQYF. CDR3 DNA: TGCAGCGTTAGGGCAGCTAGCACAGATACGCAGTATTTT.

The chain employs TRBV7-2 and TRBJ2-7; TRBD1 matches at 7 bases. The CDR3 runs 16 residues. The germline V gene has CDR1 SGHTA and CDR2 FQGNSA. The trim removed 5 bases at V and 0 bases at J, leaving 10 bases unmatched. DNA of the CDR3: TGTGCCAGCAGCCCCGCGAGGGGGCTACCCTCCTACGAGCAGTACTTC. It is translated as CASSPARGLPSYEQYF.

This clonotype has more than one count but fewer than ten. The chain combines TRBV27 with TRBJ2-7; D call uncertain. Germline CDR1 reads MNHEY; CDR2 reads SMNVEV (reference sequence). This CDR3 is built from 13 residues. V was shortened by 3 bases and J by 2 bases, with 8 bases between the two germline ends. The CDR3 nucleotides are TGTGCCAGCAGTTTTGAAGATGCCTACGAGCAGTACTTC. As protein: CASSFEDAYEQYF.

CDR3 in amino acids: CATSDARSNQPQHF. As DNA, the CDR3 is TGTGCCACCAGTGACGCACGTAGCAATCAGCCCCAGCATTTT. This chain connects TRBV24-1 to TRBJ1-5; D gene uncertain. The CDR3 extends over 14 amino acids. V was clipped by 4 bases and J by 0 bases, with 6 bases between them. Looked up from germline, CDR1 is KGHDR and CDR2 is SFDVKD.

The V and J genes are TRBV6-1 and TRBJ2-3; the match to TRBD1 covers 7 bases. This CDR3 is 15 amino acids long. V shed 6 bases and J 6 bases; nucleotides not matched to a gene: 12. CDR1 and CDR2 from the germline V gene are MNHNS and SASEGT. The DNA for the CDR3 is TGTGCCAGCAGGGGACCGGGACAGCGATGGGATACGCAGTATTTT. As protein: CASRGPGQRWDTQYF.

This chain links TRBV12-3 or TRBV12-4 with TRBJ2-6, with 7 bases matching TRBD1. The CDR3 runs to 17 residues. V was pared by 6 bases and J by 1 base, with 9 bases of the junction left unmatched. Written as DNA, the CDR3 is TGTGCCAGCAGCCCCGGGACAGATCGATCTGGGGCCAACGTCCTGACTTTC. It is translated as CASSPGTDRSGANVLTF.